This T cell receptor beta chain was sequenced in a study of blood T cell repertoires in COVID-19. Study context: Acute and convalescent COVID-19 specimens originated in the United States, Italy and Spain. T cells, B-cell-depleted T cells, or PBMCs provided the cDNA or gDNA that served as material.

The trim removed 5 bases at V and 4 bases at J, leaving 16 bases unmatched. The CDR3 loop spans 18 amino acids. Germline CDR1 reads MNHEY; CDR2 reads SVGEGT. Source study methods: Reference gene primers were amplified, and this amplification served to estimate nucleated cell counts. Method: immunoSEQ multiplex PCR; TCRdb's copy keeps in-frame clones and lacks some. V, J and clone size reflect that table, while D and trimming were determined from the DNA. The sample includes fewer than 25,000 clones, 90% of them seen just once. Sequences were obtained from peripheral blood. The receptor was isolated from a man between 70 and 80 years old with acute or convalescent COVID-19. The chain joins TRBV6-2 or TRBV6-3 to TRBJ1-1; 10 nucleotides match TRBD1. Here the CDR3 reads CASSPTGTGVYGVTEAFF. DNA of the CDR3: TGTGCCAGCAGTCCAACCGGGACAGGGGTGTACGGAGTCACTGAAGCTTTCTTT.